Below are 21 T cell receptor beta chains sequenced from a single sample in a study of T cells in Graves' hyperthyroidism and ophthalmopathy. TCR beta CDR3 regions were amplified from RNA. HTBI primers were used for first-round RT-PCR of the TCR CDR3. In TCRdb, the multiplex PCR reads were re-called with MiXCR into one record per CDR3 protein. The table has approximately 490,000 distinct CDR3 sequences, 22% seen once; the top ten hold approximately 49%. Sequencing input: blood. Receptors originate from a woman aged 70-85 years with Graves' ophthalmopathy.

The V gene is TRBV6-2 or TRBV6-3, the J gene TRBJ2-2, with D unresolved. The V end lost 5 bases, the J end lost 6 bases, and 13 bases lay between the germline ends. CDR3 size: 14 residues. In germline, CDR1 is MNHEY, CDR2 SVGEGT. The CDR3 region is CASSTPRNAGELFF. CDR3 in DNA: TGTGCCAGCAGTACGCCCCGGAATGCCGGGGAGCTGTTTTTT.

The chain links TRBV12-3 or TRBV12-4 to TRBJ2-1; D is uncertain. The CDR3 has 15 amino acids. With 7 bases removed from V and 4 bases from J, the gap between germline ends came to 17 bases. CDR3 sequence reads: CASTARRSGYNEQFF. CDR3 in DNA: TGTGCCAGCACTGCGAGAAGATCAGGATACAATGAGCAGTTCTTC.

This clonotype has a handful of counts. Here the CDR3 DNA reads TGTGCCAGCAGCGTAGACAGGGTGACCGGCAAAAACATTCAGTACTTC. Its translation: CASSVDRVTGKNIQYF. V gene TRBV7-9 combines with J gene TRBJ2-4; 7 bases map to TRBD1. CDR1 and CDR2 from the germline V gene are SEHNR and FQNEAQ (reference sequence). After removal of 5 bases from V and 3 bases from J, the junction contained 10 bases not matched to a gene. The CDR3 has 16 amino acids. The whole variable domain, filled in from reference TRBV7-9 and TRBJ2-4, reads DTGVSQNPRHKITKRGQNVTFRCDPISEHNRLYWYRQTLGQGPEFLTYFQNEAQLEKSRLLSDRFSAERPKGSFSTLEIQRTEQGDSAMYLCASSVDRVTGKNIQYFGAGTRLSVL.

On this clonotype: This could be a read error, since a much larger clone is one nucleotide away. The rearrangement uses TRBV2 and TRBJ2-3, with no clear D. Germline CDR1 and CDR2: SNHLY and FYNNEI. V was pared by 2 bases and J by 9 bases, with 12 bases between. The CDR3 is made up of 13 amino acids. CDR3 protein: CASSERPPVTQYF. CDR3 bases: TGTGCCAGCAGTGAAAGGCCTCCCGTCACGCAGTATTTT.

The chain recombines TRBV7-9 with TRBJ2-7, with unresolved D. The CDR3 runs 15 residues. The V end lost 4 bases, the J end lost 1 base, and 14 bases lay between the germline ends. Germline values: CDR1 SEHNR, CDR2 FQNEAQ (reference sequence). DNA for the CDR3: TGTGCCAGCAGCTCCCCGGCTTCTACTTCCTACGAGCAGTACTTC. Protein product: CASSSPASTSYEQYF.

The chain carries TRBV10-2 and TRBJ2-5; 10 nucleotides align to TRBD2. V shed 4 bases, J shed 5 bases, and the junction held 7 bases outside the gene matches. CDR1 and CDR2 (germline): WSHSY, SAAADI. The CDR3 extends over 15 amino acids. Written as DNA, the CDR3 is TGCGCCAGCAGTGGGGGCCTAGCGGGAGTTGAGACCCAGTACTTC. It yields the protein CASSGGLAGVETQYF.

This clonotype was observed many times. The chain recombines TRBV5-1 with TRBJ2-7, with 8 positions matching TRBD1. J lost 3 bases, V lost 4 bases, and 6 bases had no gene match. CDR1 and CDR2 from the germline V gene are SGHRS and YFSETQ. The CDR3 covers 14 residues. The CDR3 reads CASSTIDRGYEQYF. CDR3 DNA: TGCGCCAGCAGCACCATAGACAGGGGCTACGAGCAGTACTTC. Complete variable domain (other parts from reference TRBV5-1 and TRBJ2-7): KAGVTQTPRYLIKTRGQQVTLSCSPISGHRSVSWYQQTPGQGLQFLFEYFSETQRNKGNFPGRFSGRQFSNSRSEMNVSTLELGDSALYLCASSTIDRGYEQYFGPGTRLTVT.

This clonotype has a single count. The chain couples TRBV6-1 to TRBJ2-7; a possible D gene is TRBD1 (6 bases). Trimming pared 6 bases from V and 0 bases from J, leaving 15 bases between. Germline CDR1 reads MNHNS; CDR2 reads SASEGT. The CDR3 length is 15 residues. The CDR3 is CASRWGHLNSYEQYF. The DNA for the CDR3 is TGTGCCAGCAGATGGGGACACCTCAACTCCTACGAGCAGTACTTC.

The genes are TRBV28 and TRBJ2-1, with D possibly being TRBD2 (7 bases). Germline CDR1 MDHEN, CDR2 SYDVKM. With 3 bases removed from V and 6 bases from J, the gap between germline ends came to 15 bases. This CDR3 comprises 15 residues. The CDR3 coding sequence is TGTGCCAGCAGTTTCGGGGGGCGCGAATCCAATGAGCAGTTCTTC. Protein: CASSFGGRESNEQFF.

This sequence joins TRBV4-1 and TRBJ1-3; 8 bases align to TRBD1. The germline V gene encodes CDR1 MGHRA and CDR2 YSYEKL. The length of the CDR3 is 18 residues. The V and J ends lost 1 base and 0 bases, in that order; junction bases with no gene match: 8. The chain's CDR3 is CASSQGFDRGDSGNTIYF. CDR3 sequence (DNA): TGCGCCAGCAGCCAAGGTTTCGACAGGGGAGACTCTGGAAACACCATATATTTT.

The chain combines TRBV7-9 with TRBJ2-3; 11 bases line up with TRBD2. CDR3 length: 16 amino acids. The trim removed 4 bases at V and 3 bases at J, leaving 6 bases unmatched. Germline loops: CDR1 SEHNR, CDR2 FQNEAQ (reference sequence). This chain's CDR3 is CASSYGLAGGTDTQYF. The CDR3 DNA reads as TGTGCCAGCAGCTACGGACTAGCGGGCGGAACAGATACGCAGTATTTT.

The chain uses TRBV20-1 and TRBJ2-7; 9 bases are a match to TRBD1. The V and J ends lost 3 bases and 2 bases, in that order; junction bases with no gene match: 8. This CDR3 comprises 15 residues. Germline CDR1 is DFQATT and CDR2 is SNEGSKA (reference sequence). CDR3 in DNA: TGCAGTGCTAGGGCTTGGGACAGGGCCGCCTACGAGCAGTACTTC. Translated: CSARAWDRAAYEQYF.

CDR3 bases: TGTGCCAGCAGCTTAGCGGTTCCCAGTAATCAGCCCCAGCATTTT. As protein: CASSLAVPSNQPQHF. This rearrangement joins TRBV5-5 to TRBJ1-5; D is unresolved. This CDR3 is built from 15 residues. Germline V gene sequence: CDR1 SGHKS, CDR2 YYEKEE (reference sequence). Deletions cut 2 bases from V and 4 bases from J, with 13 bases between. The complete variable domain, with remaining parts taken from reference TRBV5-5 and TRBJ1-5, reads DAGVTQSPTHLIKTRGQQVTLRCSPISGHKSVSWYQQVLGQGPQFIFQYYEKEERGRGNFPDRFSARQFPNYSSELNVNALLLGDSALYLCASSLAVPSNQPQHFGDGTRLSIL.

This chain links TRBV7-2 with TRBJ2-1, with 11 nucleotides matching TRBD1. With 6 bases clipped from V and 0 bases from J, the junction kept 10 bases outside the gene matches. The CDR3 sequence is 18 residues long. Germline V gene sequence: CDR1 SGHTA, CDR2 FQGNSA. CDR3 sequence (DNA): TGTGCCAGCAGATCCGGGACAGGGGGACCGTACTCCTACAATGAGCAGTTCTTC. Protein sequence: CASRSGTGGPYSYNEQFF.

The V and J genes are TRBV11-3 and TRBJ2-5; weak D call: TRBD2 (5 bases). CDR1 and CDR2 from the germline V gene are SGHNT and YENEEA. Deletions cut 5 bases from V and 5 bases from J, with 12 bases between. The CDR3 is made up of 13 amino acids. For the CDR3, the DNA is TGTGCCAGCAGCGAGCGGCCGTGGGAGACCCAGTACTTC. The encoded protein is CASSERPWETQYF.

This clonotype was observed a handful of times. The chain joins TRBV2 to TRBJ2-1; D not resolved. From germline, CDR1 is SNHLY and CDR2 FYNNEI. Trimming shortened V by 8 bases and J by 0 bases, and 8 bases separated the two germline ends. This CDR3 region has 13 residues. The CDR3 DNA is TGTGCCAGCCTACAGAGCTCCTACAATGAGCAGTTCTTC. Translation: CASLQSSYNEQFF.

DNA for the CDR3: TGTGCCAGCAGGCCATCCGGGACAGGACACTACGAGCAGTACTTC. Translated: CASRPSGTGHYEQYF. The chain recombines TRBV12-3 or TRBV12-4 with TRBJ2-7, with 8 bases lining up with TRBD1. CDR3 length equals 15 residues. Trimming at V came to 6 bases and at J to 3 bases, leaving 10 bases not matched to a gene.

J is TRBJ2-1 and V is TRBV30; 11 bases are a match to TRBD2. CDR1 is GTSNPN, CDR2 SVGIG, per germline (reference sequence). The V segment lost 3 bases and the J segment 8 bases; nucleotides outside the gene matches: 6. The CDR3 is 14 residues long. CDR3 protein: CAWSGGLADHEQFF. As DNA, the CDR3 is TGTGCCTGGAGCGGGGGACTAGCGGATCATGAGCAGTTCTTC.

This chain links TRBV4-3 with TRBJ2-3; D gene unclear. The V end was cut by 4 bases, the J end by 2 bases, with 13 bases between. CDR1 and CDR2 from the germline V gene are LGHNA and YSLEER. The CDR3 spans 15 residues. Here the CDR3 reads CASSLSPVVTDTQYF. Here the CDR3 DNA reads TGCGCCAGCAGCCTCAGCCCCGTTGTCACAGATACGCAGTATTTT.

In this sample, this clonotype turned up a few times. The chain uses TRBV6-2 or TRBV6-3 and TRBJ2-7; a possible D gene is TRBD2 (5 bases). The CDR3 consists of 11 residues. Trimming cost V 3 bases and J 9 bases, with 9 bases left between them. From germline, CDR1 is MNHEY and CDR2 SVGEGT. In DNA form, the CDR3 reads TGTGCCAGCAGTTATCGAGAGGGGCAGTACTTC. Its protein is CASSYREGQYF.

In the case of this clonotype: A much larger clonotype is one base distant, so this may be a read error. The chain uses TRBV12-3 or TRBV12-4 and TRBJ1-2; D is unclear. This CDR3 has 13 residues. The CDR3, as DNA: TGTGCCAGCAGTTTGGACCCTCTCTATGGCTACATCTTC. Its protein is CASSLDPLYGYIF.